This TCR beta chain was sequenced for a study of cytomegalovirus exposure and HLA in healthy donors. The CDR3 totals 17 residues. Losses at the gene ends were 0 bases for V and 3 bases for J; bases not matched to a gene: 6. CDR1 is PRHDT and CDR2 is FYEKMQ in the germline V gene (reference sequence). This clone was seen a few times. With 60 Vbeta and 13 Jbeta primers, the PCR was carried out. Clones were sequenced by immunoSEQ multiplex PCR, and TCRdb holds only the in-frame ones, with some missing. The sample gives about 99,000 clones, approximately 79% of which show up once; 4.5% to 7% is in the top ten.

The origin of this receptor is a man in his sixties in good health and CMV-seropositive. Sequenced input: PBMCs. The genes are TRBV13 and TRBJ2-7; the match to TRBD2 covers 12 bases. The CDR3, as DNA: TGTGCCAGCAGCTTAGGCCGGAGGACTAGCGGGATCTACGAGCAGTACTTC. It is translated as CASSLGRRTSGIYEQYF.